This T cell receptor beta chain was found in a study of vaccination effects on CD4 cells after COVID-19. Study as a whole: Before sequencing took place, the ViraFEST assay used viral peptide pools to expand antigen-specific CD4+ T cells.

Regarding this clone: The antigen is undetermined.

TCRdb's table, derived via immunoSEQ multiplex PCR, lists solely in-frame clones and lacks some. Among about 47,000 clones listed, 60% to 75% were seen once. Culture proceeded for 10 days, and CD4+ T cells were then isolated. The vaccine given was either BNT162b2 or mRNA-1273, in two doses. The study, taken as a whole, reports: Few convalescent patients and no early post-infection timepoints were included in the study. There was only 1 of 255 vaccine-induced clones in healthy vaccinees that cross-reacted with common cold coronaviruses.

Germline V gene data show CDR1 as SGDLS and CDR2 as YYNGEE. V gave up 2 bases and J gave up 1 base, with 10 bases separating them. This CDR3 is built from 14 residues. The source was CD4+ T cells from PBMCs cultured without peptide, collected after COVID-19 vaccination. The TCR originated in a human donor who received a COVID-19 vaccine. The gene calls are TRBV9 and TRBJ2-7; a possible D gene is TRBD1 (7 bases). The CDR3 spells CASSVEGQSYEQYF. CDR3 in DNA: TGTGCCAGCAGCGTGGAGGGACAGTCCTACGAGCAGTACTTC. Variable domain in full (rest from reference TRBV9 and TRBJ2-7): DSGVTQTPKHLITATGQRVTLRCSPRSGDLSVYWYQQSLDQGLQFLIQYYNGEERAKGNILERFSAQQFPDLHSELNLSSLELGDSALYFCASSVEGQSYEQYFGPGTRLTVT.